These T cell receptor beta chains were read from a single sample in a study of CD8 T cells in ankylosing spondylitis. TCRdb analysed the 5' RACE reads with MiXCR anew, one entry per CDR3 protein. Of more than 500,000 distinct CDR3 sequences detected, over 4% appear once; the ten largest clones hold around 3.5%. Sequencing was carried out using blood, either unsorted or a sorted T cell fraction (not recorded which). These receptors came from a male donor with ankylosing spondylitis. The CDR3 runs from the conserved cysteine through the conserved F or W. The D gene is left open where the match is weak. Clone size is not always given. Where it is, it says once, few, many or a class for expanded clones.

19 TRBJ1-4 many . TRBV15 CATSRAGLSDEATNEKLFF TGTGCCACCAGCAGGGCGGGCCTCTCAGACGAGGCAACTAATGAAAAACTGTTTTTT
15 TRBJ2-1 many TRBD2 TRBV5-1 CASSLLAGEVGEQFF TGCGCCAGCAGCTTACTAGCGGGAGAAGTAGGTGAGCAGTTCTTC
16 TRBJ1-5 many TRBD1 TRBV6-1 CASSPGQGLLNQPQHF TGTGCCAGCAGTCCCGGACAGGGCCTTCTAAATCAGCCCCAGCATTTT
19 TRBJ2-2 many . TRBV4-2 CASSQQPDGLSTNTGELFF TGTGCCAGCAGCCAACAACCGGACGGACTATCCACGAACACCGGGGAGCTGTTTTTT
15 TRBJ1-5 many . TRBV4-1 CASSKRNRDNQPQHF TGCGCCAGCAGCAAAAGAAACAGGGATAATCAGCCCCAGCATTTT
15 TRBJ1-1 many . TRBV18 CASSPPNNGGTEAFF TGTGCCAGCTCACCACCCAATAATGGGGGCACTGAAGCTTTCTTT
13 TRBJ2-1 many TRBD2 TRBV27 CASSSPGLAMEFF TGTGCCAGCAGTTCGCCGGGACTAGCTATGGAGTTCTTC
15 TRBJ2-2 many . TRBV4-3 CASSQEAPTTGELFF TGCGCCAGCAGCCAAGAGGCGCCAACCACCGGGGAGCTGTTTTTT
15 TRBJ2-6 few . TRBV9 CASTPTRAGANVLTF TGTGCCAGCACCCCGACCAGAGCTGGGGCCAACGTCCTGACTTTC
15 TRBJ2-7 many TRBD2 TRBV5-1 CASSLGTSGSYEQYF TGCGCCAGCAGCTTAGGGACTAGCGGGAGCTACGAGCAGTACTTC
12 TRBJ2-5 . . TRBV20-1 CSGRGQQETQYF TGCAGTGGTCGGGGCCAACAAGAGACCCAGTACTTC
13 TRBJ2-1 few TRBD2 TRBV7-9 CASSLGLADEQFF TGTGCCAGCAGCCTGGGACTAGCGGATGAGCAGTTCTTC
17 TRBJ2-1 few TRBD2 TRBV4-2 CASSQAPGAGGINEQFF TGTGCCAGCAGCCAAGCCCCAGGAGCGGGGGGTATCAATGAGCAGTTCTTC
15 TRBJ2-7 . . TRBV18 CASSPRPRTSYEQYF TGTGCCAGCTCACCGAGGCCCAGGACATCCTACGAGCAGTACTTC
12 TRBJ2-2 many TRBD1 TRBV5-1 CASSEDRVILFF TGCGCCAGCAGCGAGGACAGGGTGATTCTGTTTTTT
14 TRBJ2-3 many . TRBV27 CASSPRQFTDTQYF TGTGCCAGCAGTCCTAGACAGTTCACAGATACGCAGTATTTT
12 TRBJ2-7 many . TRBV10-3 CAIRDTDYEQYF TGTGCCATCAGGGACACAGACTACGAGCAGTACTTC
14 TRBJ2-7 many . TRBV20-1 CSAIEGPGAHEQYF TGCAGTGCTATAGAAGGGCCTGGGGCTCACGAGCAGTACTTC
15 TRBJ2-1 many TRBD1 TRBV5-1 CASSLGQGAYNEQFF TGTGCCAGCAGCTTAGGACAGGGGGCCTACAATGAGCAGTTCTTC
14 TRBJ2-3 few . TRBV20-1 CSARDSRRWDTQYF TGCAGTGCTAGAGACAGCCGCAGGTGGGATACGCAGTATTTT
15 TRBJ1-2 few . TRBV7-2 CASSLSPSGNYGYTF TGTGCCAGCAGCTTAAGCCCTTCAGGGAACTATGGCTACACCTTC
13 TRBJ1-1 many TRBD1 TRBV29-1 CSVKGQVNTEAFF TGCAGCGTTAAGGGACAGGTGAACACTGAAGCTTTCTTT
16 TRBJ2-3 many TRBD1 TRBV20-1 CSARPKGQESTDTQYF TGCAGTGCTAGACCCAAAGGACAGGAGAGCACAGATACGCAGTATTTT
14 TRBJ1-1 few . TRBV7-8 CASSSRLLNTEAFF TGTGCCAGCAGCTCGAGACTGTTGAACACTGAAGCTTTCTTT
14 TRBJ2-5 . . TRBV10-3 CAISSPGLRETQYF TGTGCCATCAGTTCTCCGGGACTGAGGGAGACCCAGTACTTC
15 TRBJ1-1 many . TRBV12-3/TRBV12-4 CASSLSAGMNTEAFF TGTGCCAGCAGTTTGTCCGCAGGGATGAACACTGAAGCTTTCTTT
13 TRBJ1-4 many . TRBV29-1 CSVRLMRGEKLFF TGCAGCGTTCGACTGATGAGGGGAGAAAAACTGTTTTTT
12 TRBJ2-1 many . TRBV12-3/TRBV12-4 CASSYYSNEQFF TGTGCCAGCAGTTATTACAGCAATGAGCAGTTCTTC
13 TRBJ2-7 many . TRBV7-2 CASSLVAGYEQYF TGTGCCAGCAGCTTAGTTGCCGGGTACGAGCAGTACTTC
15 TRBJ2-1 many . TRBV5-1 CASSMGLAPINEQFF TGCGCCAGCAGCATGGGACTGGCTCCAATCAATGAGCAGTTCTTC
14 TRBJ1-2 many TRBD1 TRBV7-9 CASSEPGQGYGYTF TGTGCCAGCAGCGAGCCGGGACAGGGTTATGGCTACACCTTC
16 TRBJ1-6 many TRBD1 TRBV4-2 CASSQDWDRVNSPLHF TGTGCCAGCAGCCAAGATTGGGACAGGGTGAATTCACCCCTCCACTTT
13 TRBJ2-1 . . TRBV11-3 CASSPQGLNEQFF TGTGCCAGCAGCCCCCAAGGACTTAATGAGCAGTTCTTC
13 TRBJ2-7 many . TRBV5-1 CASSLATAYGQYF TGCGCCAGCAGCTTGGCCACAGCTTACGGGCAGTACTTC
15 TRBJ1-1 . . TRBV28 CASITSPGPDTEAFF TGTGCCAGCATTACCTCACCGGGCCCGGACACTGAAGCTTTCTTT
12 TRBJ2-1 . . TRBV15 CATSRNYNEQFF TGTGCCACCTCCCGGAACTACAATGAGCAGTTCTTC
15 TRBJ2-7 many . TRBV7-2 CASSLPARQTYEQYF TGTGCCAGCAGCTTACCCGCCAGGCAGACCTACGAGCAGTACTTC
14 TRBJ2-5 many . TRBV20-1 CSAGDPVYQETQYF TGCAGTGCTGGGGACCCCGTCTACCAAGAGACCCAGTACTTC
17 TRBJ2-1 many TRBD2 TRBV29-1 CSVSTSGRTFSYNEQFF TGCAGCGTATCGACTAGCGGGAGGACCTTCTCCTACAATGAGCAGTTCTTC
15 TRBJ2-1 many . TRBV29-1 CSPFGSRNSYNEQFF TGCAGCCCATTTGGGAGTAGAAATTCCTACAATGAGCAGTTCTTC
18 TRBJ2-7 many TRBD2 TRBV5-1 CASSHGTSGSNLPYEQYF TGCGCCAGCAGCCACGGGACTAGCGGGAGTAACTTGCCCTACGAGCAGTACTTC
13 TRBJ2-2 many . TRBV29-1 CSGGVVNTGELFF TGCAGCGGTGGGGTCGTAAACACCGGGGAGCTGTTTTTT
12 TRBJ1-2 many . TRBV5-1 CASSSPTDGYTF TGCGCCAGCAGCTCCCCAACGGATGGCTACACCTTC
12 TRBJ2-1 few . TRBV12-3/TRBV12-4 CASSLAREEQFF TGTGCCAGCAGTTTAGCAAGGGAGGAGCAGTTCTTC
16 TRBJ2-5 few TRBD2 TRBV7-2 CASSIQGLAGEETQYF TGTGCCAGCAGCATTCAAGGACTAGCGGGGGAGGAGACCCAGTACTTC
17 TRBJ2-3 many TRBD2 TRBV4-3 CASSPLTTSGGPGPQYF TGCGCCAGCAGCCCGTTAACGACTAGCGGGGGCCCCGGACCGCAGTATTTT
12 TRBJ2-5 many . TRBV12-3/TRBV12-4 CASSFTQETQYF TGTGCCAGCAGTTTTACCCAAGAGACCCAGTACTTC
15 TRBJ1-2 many TRBD1 TRBV20-1 CSASGQGAPGYGYTF TGCAGTGCTTCGGGACAGGGGGCTCCAGGCTATGGCTACACCTTC
16 TRBJ2-1 many . TRBV28 CASSNRDWSSYNEQFF TGTGCCAGCAGTAATAGGGACTGGTCTTCCTACAATGAGCAGTTCTTC
18 TRBJ2-3 many TRBD2 TRBV20-1 CSARSGTSGGASTDTQYF TGCAGTGCTAGATCCGGGACTAGCGGGGGGGCAAGCACAGATACGCAGTATTTT
14 TRBJ2-1 many TRBD2 TRBV27 CASTSGGGLGEQFF TGTGCCAGCACATCCGGCGGAGGACTAGGTGAGCAGTTCTTC
14 TRBJ1-2 many TRBD1 TRBV7-2 CASSLGGRYYGYTF TGTGCCAGCAGCCTAGGGGGCCGGTACTATGGCTACACCTTC
16 TRBJ2-7 few TRBD2 TRBV6-2/TRBV6-3 CASSVWSGSRYYEQYF TGTGCCAGCAGTGTCTGGAGCGGGAGTAGGTACTACGAGCAGTACTTC
16 TRBJ2-5 few . TRBV18 CASSRHVRGLGETQYF TGTGCCAGCTCACGCCACGTAAGGGGTCTTGGGGAGACCCAGTACTTC
14 TRBJ1-3 many TRBD1 TRBV15 CATRTGGEANTIYF TGTGCCACCAGGACAGGGGGCGAGGCAAACACCATATATTTT
17 TRBJ2-1 . TRBD2 TRBV7-8 CASSLARLAEVNNEQFF TGTGCCAGCAGCTTAGCCCGACTAGCGGAAGTTAACAATGAGCAGTTCTTC
15 TRBJ2-1 many TRBD2 TRBV18 CASSPLGDYRNEQFF TGTGCCAGCTCACCACTAGGGGACTATAGGAATGAGCAGTTCTTC